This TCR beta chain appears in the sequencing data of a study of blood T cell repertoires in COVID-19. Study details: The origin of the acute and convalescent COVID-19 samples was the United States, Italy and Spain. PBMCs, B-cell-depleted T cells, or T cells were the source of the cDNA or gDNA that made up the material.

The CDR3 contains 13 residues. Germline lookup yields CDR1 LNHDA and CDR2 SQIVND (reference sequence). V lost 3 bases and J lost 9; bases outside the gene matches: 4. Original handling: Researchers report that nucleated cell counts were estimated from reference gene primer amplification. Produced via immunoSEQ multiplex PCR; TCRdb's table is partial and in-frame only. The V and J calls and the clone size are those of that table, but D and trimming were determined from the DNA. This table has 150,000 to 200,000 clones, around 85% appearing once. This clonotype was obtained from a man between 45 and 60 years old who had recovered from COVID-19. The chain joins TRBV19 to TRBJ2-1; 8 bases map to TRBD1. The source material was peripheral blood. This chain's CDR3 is CASSIDRGSEQFF. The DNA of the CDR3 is TGTGCCAGTAGTATTGACAGGGGAAGTGAGCAGTTCTTC.